The TCR beta chain described here comes from a study of Ad26.COV2.S vaccination and SARS-CoV-2 variants (dated by TCRdb to 2020 to 2022). For the study in its entirety: Donors in the vaccine arm were drawn from COV1001, a phase I-IIa trial of Ad26.COV2.S in healthy adults that was multicentre, randomized, double-blind and placebo-controlled. The TCR-sequenced set comprised about 32 samples: about 19 Ad26.COV2.S vaccine recipients, 5 placebo recipients and 8 SARS-CoV-2 convalescent individuals. Trial participants were randomized into five groups of five, in which low-dose or high-dose Ad26.COV2.S was given once or twice, or placebo was given on both occasions. Ad26.COV2.S was administered intramuscularly at 5 x 10^10 or 1 x 10^11 viral particles, either as a single shot or as two shots given 56 days apart. Investigators did not know the trial group allocation while performing experiments and assessing outcomes. TCRbeta repertoire sequencing was used to assess the specificity and breadth of SARS-CoV-2-reactive T cell receptors after Ad26.COV2.S vaccination. Results and caveats for the whole study, not just this receptor: The study lacked the statistical power to compare responses across vaccine doses or regimens. After vaccination, spike-specific CD8+ and CD4+ T cell responses were reported to show substantial breadth. Non-spike TCR breadth was comparable between vaccine and placebo recipients, consistent with the vaccine containing only spike. Compared with placebo recipients, Ad26.COV2.S recipients showed higher spike-specific TCR breadth (P = 0.0014). The authors noted that total T cell responses may have been underestimated by the TCR breadth and depth analyses.

TCRbeta CDR3 regions were sequenced with the immunoSEQ Assay. After extraction, genomic DNA underwent amplification by bias-controlled multiplex PCR, followed by high-throughput sequencing. The original methods were these. To quantify the absolute abundance of every unique TCRbeta CDR3 region, sequences were collapsed and filtered. T cell fraction was estimated by normalizing TCRbeta template counts to usable DNA, which was measured by amplifying reference genes present in all nucleated cells. Repertoire TCRs were annotated as SARS-CoV-2-specific when V gene, CDR3 amino acid sequence and J gene were exactly matched to a known reactive TCR set. The reference SARS-CoV-2 TCR set was derived from MIRA and filtered for enrichment in COVID-19-positive ImmuneCODE repertoires, a step that removed public or cross-reactive TCRs. Using the MIRA antigens, annotated TCRs were further analysed by specific ORF or by position within an ORF. Breadth was defined as the number of annotated unique rearrangements divided by the total number of unique productive rearrangements, and depth was defined as the summed frequency of the annotated unique rearrangements. Two-sided Wilcoxon rank-sum tests were applied when comparing TCR breadth between groups. TCRdb took over this immuneACCESS table, retaining in-frame rearrangements with V and J assigned. Such tables are incomplete; in checked studies, under half of the missing clones stem from an unresolved V gene, and the remainder is unexplained. Clone size and the V and J calls come from that table; the DNA yielded D and trimming. Counted in this sample were roughly 350,000 clones; roughly 91% of them appeared once. About 5% of the sample comes from the top ten.

Including cysteine and phenylalanine, the CDR3 has 15 amino acids. The only DNA kept is the CDR3, 45 bases in frame from the first base. As encoded in the germline V gene, CDR1 is SGHRS while CDR2 is YFSETQ. V is cut back by 1 base and J by 5 bases, with 6 bases in the junction unmatched. Notes on this clone: Its target antigen remains unknown. The record has no base qualities; no much larger clone is one base away.

Explained via the paper, the treatment or condition label denotes: 15 to 20 received Ad26.COV2.S at low or high dose, single or two shots; about 5 received placebo; per-sample allocation not given. For vaccine and placebo recipients, the sequenced repertoires came from samples collected on day 63 after the first injection. Cohort 1b enrolled some 25 adults aged 18-55 years at a single site in Boston, USA, between 29 July and 7 August 2020. Ad26.COV2.S was a replication-incompetent adenovirus type 26 vector that expressed a prefusion-stabilized SARS-CoV-2 spike protein derived from the original Wuhan strain.

Sequencing used peripheral blood, obtained in a trial of Ad26.COV2.S vaccine versus placebo. The chain employs TRBV5-1 and TRBJ2-3; 8 bases in the junction line up with TRBD2. This clonotype was sampled from a person between 18 and 59 years old who received the Ad26.COV2.S COVID-19 vaccine or a placebo. The DNA reads TGCGCCAGCAGCTTGCCTAGCGGGTCGGAAGATACGCAGTATTTT. It translates as CASSLPSGSEDTQYF.